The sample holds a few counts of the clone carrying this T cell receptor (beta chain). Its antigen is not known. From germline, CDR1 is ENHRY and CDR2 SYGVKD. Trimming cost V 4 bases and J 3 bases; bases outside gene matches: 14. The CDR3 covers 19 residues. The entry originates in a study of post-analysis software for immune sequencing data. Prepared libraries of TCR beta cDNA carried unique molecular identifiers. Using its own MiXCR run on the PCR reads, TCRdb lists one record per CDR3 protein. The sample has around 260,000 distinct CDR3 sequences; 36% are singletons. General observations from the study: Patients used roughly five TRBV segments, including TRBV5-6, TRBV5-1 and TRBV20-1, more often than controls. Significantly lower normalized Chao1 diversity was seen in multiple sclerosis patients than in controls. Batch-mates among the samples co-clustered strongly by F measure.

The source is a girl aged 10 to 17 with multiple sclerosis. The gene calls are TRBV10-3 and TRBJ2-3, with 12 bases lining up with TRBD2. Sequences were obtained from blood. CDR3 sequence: CAISAPVGTSGRPTDTQYF. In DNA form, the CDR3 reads TGTGCCATCAGTGCCCCCGTGGGAACTAGCGGGAGGCCAACAGATACGCAGTATTTT.